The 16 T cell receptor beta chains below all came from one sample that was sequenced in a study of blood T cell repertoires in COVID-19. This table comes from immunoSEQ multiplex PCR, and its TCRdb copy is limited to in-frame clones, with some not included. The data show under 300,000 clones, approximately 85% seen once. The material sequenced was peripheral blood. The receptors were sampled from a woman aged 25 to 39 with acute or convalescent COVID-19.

The CDR3 bases are TGTGCCACGGCAGGGGCAGGGACCTACGAGCAGTACTTC. This sequence encodes CATAGAGTYEQYF. This chain connects TRBV6-5 to TRBJ2-7; perhaps TRBD1 as D (6 bases). Germline V gene sequence: CDR1 MNHEY, CDR2 SVGAGI. The CDR3 consists of 13 residues. V lost 10 bases to trimming and J lost 2 bases, with 15 bases between them.

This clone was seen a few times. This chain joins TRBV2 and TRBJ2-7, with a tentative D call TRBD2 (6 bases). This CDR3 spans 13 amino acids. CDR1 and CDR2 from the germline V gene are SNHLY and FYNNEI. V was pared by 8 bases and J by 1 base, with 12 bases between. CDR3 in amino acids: CASSRDASYEQYF. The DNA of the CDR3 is TGTGCCAGCTCGCGGGACGCTTCCTACGAGCAGTACTTC.

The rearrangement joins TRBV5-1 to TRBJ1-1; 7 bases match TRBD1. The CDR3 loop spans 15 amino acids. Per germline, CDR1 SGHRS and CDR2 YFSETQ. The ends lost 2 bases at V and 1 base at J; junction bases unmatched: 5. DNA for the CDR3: TGCGCCAGCAGCTTAAGACAGGGAGCGAACACTGAAGCTTTCTTT. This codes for CASSLRQGANTEAFF.

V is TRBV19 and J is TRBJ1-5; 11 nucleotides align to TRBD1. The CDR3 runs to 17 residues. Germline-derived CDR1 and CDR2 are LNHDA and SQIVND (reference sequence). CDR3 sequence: CASSLGTGGTAGWAQHF. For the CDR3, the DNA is TGTGCTTCTAGTTTGGGGACAGGGGGTACGGCCGGGTGGGCCCAGCATTTT.

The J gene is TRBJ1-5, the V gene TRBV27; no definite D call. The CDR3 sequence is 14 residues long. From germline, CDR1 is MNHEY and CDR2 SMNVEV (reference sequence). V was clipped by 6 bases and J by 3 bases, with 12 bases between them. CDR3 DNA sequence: TGTGCCAGCAGCTCCACCCGAGCCAATCAGCCCCAGCATTTT. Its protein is CASSSTRANQPQHF.

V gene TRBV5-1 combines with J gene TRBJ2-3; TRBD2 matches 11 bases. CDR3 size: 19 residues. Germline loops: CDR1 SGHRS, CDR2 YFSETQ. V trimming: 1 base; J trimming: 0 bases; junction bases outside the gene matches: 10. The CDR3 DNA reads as TGCGCCAGCAGCTTGTACGTTAGCGGGAGGGTGTTGAGCACAGATACGCAGTATTTT. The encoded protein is CASSLYVSGRVLSTDTQYF.

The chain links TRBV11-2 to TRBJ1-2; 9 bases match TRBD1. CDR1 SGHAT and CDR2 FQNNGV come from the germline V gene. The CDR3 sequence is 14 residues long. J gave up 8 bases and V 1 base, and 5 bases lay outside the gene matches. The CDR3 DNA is TGTGCCAGCAGCTTAGGGACAGGGGATGCAGGCTACACCTTC. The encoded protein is CASSLGTGDAGYTF.

CDR3 in amino acids: CASSMVRGAGANVLTF. In nucleotides, the CDR3 is TGTGCCAGTAGTATGGTTCGCGGGGCTGGGGCCAACGTCCTGACTTTC. The chain uses TRBV19 and TRBJ2-6; D is perhaps TRBD2 (6 bases). Per the germline V gene, CDR1 is LNHDA and CDR2 is SQIVND (reference sequence). V lost 3 bases and J lost 2, with 11 bases in between. The CDR3 contains 16 residues.

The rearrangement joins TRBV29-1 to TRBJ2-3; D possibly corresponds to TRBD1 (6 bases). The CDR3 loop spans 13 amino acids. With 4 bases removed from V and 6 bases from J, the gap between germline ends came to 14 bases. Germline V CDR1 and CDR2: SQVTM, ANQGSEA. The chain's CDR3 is CSVVFRGGDTQYF. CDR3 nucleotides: TGCAGCGTTGTTTTCAGGGGTGGCGATACGCAGTATTTT.

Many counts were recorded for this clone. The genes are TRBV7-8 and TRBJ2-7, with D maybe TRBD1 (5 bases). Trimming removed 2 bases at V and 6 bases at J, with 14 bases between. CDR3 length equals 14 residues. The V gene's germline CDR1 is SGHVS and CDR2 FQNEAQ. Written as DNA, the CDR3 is TGTGCCAGCAGCTTAAGGGGCAGGGCTCCCGAGCAGTACTTC. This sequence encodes CASSLRGRAPEQYF.

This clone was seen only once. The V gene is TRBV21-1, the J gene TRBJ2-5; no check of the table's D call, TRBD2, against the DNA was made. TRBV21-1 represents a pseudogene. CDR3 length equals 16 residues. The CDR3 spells CASSPWDYVIRETQYF. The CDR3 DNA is TGTGCCAGCAGCCCTTGGGACTATGTCATCCGGGAGACCCAGTACTTC.

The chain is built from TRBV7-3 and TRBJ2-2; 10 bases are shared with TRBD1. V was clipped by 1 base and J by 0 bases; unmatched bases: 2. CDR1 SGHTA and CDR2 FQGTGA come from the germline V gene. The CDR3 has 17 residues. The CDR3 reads CASSLKGQGTNTGELFF. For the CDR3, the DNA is TGTGCCAGCAGCTTAAAGGGACAGGGGACGAACACCGGGGAGCTGTTTTTT.

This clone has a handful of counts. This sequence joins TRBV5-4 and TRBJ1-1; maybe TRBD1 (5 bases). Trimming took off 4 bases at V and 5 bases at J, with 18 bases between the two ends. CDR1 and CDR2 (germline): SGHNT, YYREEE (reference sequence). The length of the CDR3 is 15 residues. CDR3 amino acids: CASSPGGVVDTEAFF. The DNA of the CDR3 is TGTGCCAGCAGCCCTGGGGGGGTGGTGGATACTGAAGCTTTCTTT.

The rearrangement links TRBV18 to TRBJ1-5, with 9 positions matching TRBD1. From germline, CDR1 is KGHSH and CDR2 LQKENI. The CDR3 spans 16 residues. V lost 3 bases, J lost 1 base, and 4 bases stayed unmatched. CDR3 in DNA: TGTGCCAGCTCACCTCCGGGACAGGGAAGCAATCAGCCCCAGCATTTT. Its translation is CASSPPGQGSNQPQHF.

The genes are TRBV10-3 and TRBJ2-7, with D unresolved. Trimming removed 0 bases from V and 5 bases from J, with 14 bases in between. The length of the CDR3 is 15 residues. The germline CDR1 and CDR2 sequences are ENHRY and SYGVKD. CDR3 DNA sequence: TGTGCCATCAGTGAGTCAACTACTAAGAGCCACGAGCAGTACTTC. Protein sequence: CAISESTTKSHEQYF.

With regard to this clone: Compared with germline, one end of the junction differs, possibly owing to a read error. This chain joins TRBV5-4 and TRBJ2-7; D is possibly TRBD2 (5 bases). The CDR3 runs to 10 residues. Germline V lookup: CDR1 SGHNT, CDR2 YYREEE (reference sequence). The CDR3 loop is CCLGNDEQYF. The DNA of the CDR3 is TGCTGTCTCGGGAATGACGAGCAGTACTTC. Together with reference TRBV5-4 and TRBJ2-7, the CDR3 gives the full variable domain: ETGVTQSPTHLIKTRGQQVTLRCSSQSGHNTVSWYQQALGQGPQFIFQYYREEENGRGNFPPRFSGLQFPNYSSELNVNALELDDSALYLCCLGNDEQYFGPGTRLTVT.